Listed below are T cell receptor beta chains from one sample, sequenced in a study of shared clonotypes between healthy human individuals. Here immunoSEQ multiplex PCR was the method, and the copy in TCRdb shows in-frame clones only, minus some. The data contain approximately 2,000,000 clones, 93% of them singletons. The sample consisted of naive CD8+ T cells from PBMCs. These receptor sequences come from a man aged 18 to 35 in good health. Some clones in this sample may be carry-over from other donors' samples. Each CDR3 is given with its conserved first and last residue. The order of the fields is V gene, clone size, CDR3 protein. Not every row has a clone size; where given, it reads once, few, many or a size class.

TRBV6-5,-,CASSYFRNTEAFF
TRBV11-2,-,CASSETSGRRDTQYF
TRBV27,-,CASSLVPGGPPDTQYF
TRBV10-3,-,CAISEQGQVGYTF
TRBV5-4,-,CASSNGYSFLYNEQFF
TRBV11-2,-,CASSSPSQRNRGEQYF
TRBV7-2,-,CASSLTSGGTLSSYEQYF
TRBV28,-,CASSPHLLASNYGYTF
TRBV27,-,CASSSKGAYEQYF
TRBV27,-,CASSPLLAGKSSYEQYF
TRBV9,-,CASARGLAGVDTQYF
TRBV19,few,CASSPHTSGLNEQFF
TRBV6-1,-,CASRLRGGWETQYF
TRBV28,-,CASSTKETQYF
TRBV4-1,-,CASESGRVGDGELFF
TRBV4-1,-,CASSQERGTQPGELFF
TRBV30,few,CAWRDRGGTEAFF
TRBV6-1,once,CASSLDRSGNQPQHF
TRBV13,-,CASSAPGSLGGYTF
TRBV27,-,CASSLNSQGSLYEQYF
TRBV5-1,-,CASSLKRGEGEQYF
TRBV29-1,once,CSVEDRQETQYF
TRBV28,-,CASNGVNTGELFF
TRBV5-8,-,CASSWTSGFGDEQFF
TRBV7-7,-,CASSSGLAGRTDTQYF
TRBV30,-,CAWRGPGTVTYNEQFF
TRBV6-5,-,CASSYSAGGNTEAFF
TRBV2,-,CASSEIGVSYEQYF
TRBV6-1,-,CASSESWGETQYF
TRBV7-2,-,CASSSLGASTDTQYF
TRBV9,-,CASSAGGSEQYF
TRBV6-6,-,CASSYSTGMGAEQYF
TRBV29-1,-,CSVAHRGPSATQYF
TRBV27,-,CASSSGLGYNEQFF
TRBV5-1,-,CASSEDRGINYGYTF
TRBV27,-,CASTRGTPHEQFF
TRBV7-9,-,CASSPNLGNEQFF
TRBV30,-,CAWKITTQYF
TRBV19,-,CARGQLPSTDTQYF
TRBV5-1,-,CASSLGGARGYTF
TRBV7-6,-,CASSLLGSSVVTGELFF
TRBV6-6,-,CASSYKSYYEAFF
TRBV6-1,-,CASSEIVTHYNSPLHF
TRBV28,-,CASSERTGWGQPQHF
TRBV11-2,-,CASSPRGTGGKSGSYGYTF